The sequence of this T cell receptor (beta chain) was determined in a study of cytomegalovirus exposure and HLA in healthy donors. Study at large: A later analysis reported the same platform for the roughly 120 validation repertoires and the 666 first-cohort repertoires.

Sequenced by immunoSEQ multiplex PCR; TCRdb stores in-frame clones only, minus some. This table holds 200,000 or so clones, roughly 80% found once. This clone appeared once. What it binds is unknown. Regarding the study as a whole: According to the study, 160 or so TCR beta chains were cytomegalovirus-associated. According to a later analysis, TCR clusters from the first cohort tended to co-occur in the 110 or so validation repertoires.

The TCR was taken from a man aged 18 to 29 in good health and CMV-seropositive. The sequencing sample was made of PBMCs.

CDR3 residues: CATSMNNIFEQYF. The CDR3 nucleotides read TGTGCCACTTCAATGAACAATATTTTCGAGCAGTACTTC. The chain couples TRBV5-6 to TRBJ2-7; D not resolved. CDR3 length: 13 residues. Germline CDR1 and CDR2: SGHDT and YYEEEE. Deletions cut 9 bases from V and 6 bases from J, with 19 bases between.